The sequence of this TCR beta chain was determined in a study of CD8+ T cells in alopecia areata. Study-wide points: Many expanded lesional clones remained in scalp and blood on tofacitinib.

As to this clone: Its antigen is as yet unknown.

Per the germline V gene, CDR1 is LNHNV and CDR2 is YYDKDF (reference sequence). The CDR3 has 14 residues. Trimming shortened V by 0 bases and J by 6 bases, and 12 bases separated the two germline ends. Treatment indicated: oral pan-JAK inhibitor, 5-10 mg twice daily. Following extraction, RNA underwent reverse transcription to cDNA, which served as the sequencing template. Some clones are missing from TCRdb's copy, which holds only in-frame ones; the method was immunoSEQ multiplex PCR. The sample lists 120,000 or so clones, roughly 57% occurring once. The sequence was obtained from a human donor with alopecia areata. The genes are TRBV15 and TRBJ2-7; weak D call: TRBD1 (6 bases). Here the sequenced sample was CD4+ T cells sorted from blood, taken at week 4, from a patient treated with tofacitinib. The CDR3 protein is CATSRDPEQGEQYF. CDR3 nucleotide sequence: TGTGCCACCAGCAGAGATCCTGAACAGGGCGAGCAGTACTTC.